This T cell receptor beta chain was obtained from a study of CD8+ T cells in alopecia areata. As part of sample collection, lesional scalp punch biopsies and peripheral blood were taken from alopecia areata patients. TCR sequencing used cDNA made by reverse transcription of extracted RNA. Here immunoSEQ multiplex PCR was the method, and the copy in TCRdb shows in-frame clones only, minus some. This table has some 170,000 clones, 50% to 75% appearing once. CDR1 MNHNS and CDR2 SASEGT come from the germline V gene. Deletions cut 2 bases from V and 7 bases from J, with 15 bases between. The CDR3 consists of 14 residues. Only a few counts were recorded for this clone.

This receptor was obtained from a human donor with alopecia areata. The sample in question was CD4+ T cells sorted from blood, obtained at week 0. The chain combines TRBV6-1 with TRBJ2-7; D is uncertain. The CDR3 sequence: CASSERWVSMEQYF. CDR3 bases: TGTGCCAGCAGTGAACGGTGGGTCTCTATGGAGCAGTACTTC.